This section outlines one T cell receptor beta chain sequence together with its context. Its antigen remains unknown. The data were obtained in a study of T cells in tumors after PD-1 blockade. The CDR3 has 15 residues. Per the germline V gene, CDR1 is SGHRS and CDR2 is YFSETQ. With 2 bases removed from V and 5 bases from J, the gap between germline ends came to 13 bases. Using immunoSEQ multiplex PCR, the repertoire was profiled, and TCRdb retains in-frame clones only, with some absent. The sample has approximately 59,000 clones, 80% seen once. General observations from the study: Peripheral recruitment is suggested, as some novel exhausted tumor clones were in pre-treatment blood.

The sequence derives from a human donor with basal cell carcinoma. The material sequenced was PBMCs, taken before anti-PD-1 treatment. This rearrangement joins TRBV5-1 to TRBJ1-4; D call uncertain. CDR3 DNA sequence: TGCGCCAGCAGCTTCGAATCAGAAATGAATGAAAAACTGTTTTTT. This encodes CASSFESEMNEKLFF.